This TCR beta chain emerged from a study of T cells after yellow fever vaccination. TCRdb redid the calling of the 5' RACE reads with MiXCR, one entry per CDR3 protein. Here the sample spans about 320,000 distinct CDR3 sequences, over 3.5% being singletons. The CDR3 consists of 16 residues. Germline V gene sequence: CDR1 DFQATT, CDR2 SNEGSKA (reference sequence). V lost 0 bases to trimming and J lost 2 bases; unmatched junction nucleotides: 4. This TCR was sampled from a man younger than 35 who received the YFV17D yellow fever vaccine. The genes are TRBV20-1 and TRBJ2-1, with 10 bases that match TRBD2. Here the sequenced sample was PBMCs, taken 15 days after the yellow fever booster vaccination. The CDR3 DNA is TGCAGTGCTAGAGATGACACTAGCGGGACCTACAATGAGCAGTTCTTC. Translation gives CSARDDTSGTYNEQFF.